Given below is one T cell receptor beta chain in context. Its matching antigen is unknown. A single record per CDR3 protein comes from TCRdb applying MiXCR to the 5' RACE reads. Of around 480,000 distinct CDR3 sequences in the sample, approximately 17% were seen once. The CDR3 is 14 amino acids. With 4 bases clipped from V and 4 bases from J, the junction kept 5 bases outside the gene matches. CDR1 is SGHRS, CDR2 YFSETQ, per germline. The entry originates in a study of CD8 T cells in ankylosing spondylitis. Study findings and constraints: For ankylosing spondylitis blood, a TCR beta motif of 8 or 9 highly homologous variants appeared characteristic. Reported data indicate significant enrichment of disease-linked clones within matched ankylosing spondylitis synovial fluid.

Sequences were obtained from blood, either unsorted or a sorted T cell fraction (not recorded which). The chain carries TRBV5-1 and TRBJ2-1, with 7 bases lining up with TRBD2. The origin of this receptor is a male donor with ankylosing spondylitis. In nucleotides, the CDR3 is TGCGCCAGCAGCATGGGACTACTTTACAATGAGCAGTTCTTC. The encoded protein is CASSMGLLYNEQFF. Using reference TRBV5-1 and TRBJ2-1 for the parts outside the CDR3, the full variable domain is KAGVTQTPRYLIKTRGQQVTLSCSPISGHRSVSWYQQTPGQGLQFLFEYFSETQRNKGNFPGRFSGRQFSNSRSEMNVSTLELGDSALYLCASSMGLLYNEQFFGPGTRLTVL.